A single sample gave rise to the 27 T cell receptor beta chains below, sequenced in a study of blood T cell repertoires in COVID-19. Here immunoSEQ multiplex PCR was the method, and the copy in TCRdb shows in-frame clones only, minus some. The sample shows about 190,000 clones, about 85% of them seen only once. Sequenced: peripheral blood. The source of these receptors is a man in his thirties or forties with acute or convalescent COVID-19.

There are a few counts of this clone. The CDR3 is CASSDSTSGGGTDTQYF. The CDR3 DNA is TGTGCCAGCAGTGACTCGACAAGCGGGGGTGGCACAGATACGCAGTATTTT. The J gene is TRBJ2-3, the V gene TRBV6-4; 8 nucleotides line up with TRBD2. The CDR3 sequence is 17 residues long. The germline V gene encodes CDR1 MRHNA and CDR2 SNTAGT. The V and J ends lost 0 bases and 1 base, in that order; junction bases with no gene match: 6.

This clone was seen just once. The rearrangement uses TRBV19 and TRBJ1-5, with D uncertain. Germline CDR1 reads LNHDA; CDR2 reads SQIVND (reference sequence). The CDR3 runs to 13 residues. Trimming removed 3 bases at V and 9 bases at J, with 12 bases between. CDR3 protein: CASSIRDRGPQHF. CDR3 DNA: TGTGCCAGTAGTATTCGGGATCGCGGGCCCCAGCATTTT.

The chain is built from TRBV3-1 (or the pseudogene TRBV3-2) and TRBJ2-3; 11 bases are shared with TRBD2. The J segment lost 5 bases and the V segment lost 1 base, leaving 5 bases of the junction unmatched. From germline, CDR1 is LGHDT and CDR2 YNNKEL (reference sequence). CDR3 size: 16 residues. The CDR3 nucleotides are TGTGCCAGCAGCCAAGGTAGCGGGGGGGCGGTAGATACGCAGTATTTT. Its translation: CASSQGSGGAVDTQYF.

The chain combines TRBV18 with TRBJ1-1, with D maybe TRBD1 (6 bases). The V end was cut by 4 bases, the J end by 1 base, with 7 bases between. Germline V gives CDR1 KGHSH, CDR2 LQKENI. The CDR3 length is 13 residues. The CDR3 DNA reads TGTGCCAGCTCACGGGGACAGAACACTGAAGCTTTCTTT. It encodes CASSRGQNTEAFF.

The J gene is TRBJ2-7, the V gene TRBV28; TRBD2 aligns across 10 bases. The trim removed 11 bases at V and 2 bases at J, leaving 9 bases unmatched. Per the germline V gene, CDR1 is MDHEN and CDR2 is SYDVKM. CDR3 length: 14 amino acids. In DNA form, the CDR3 reads TGTGCCGCTCACGGGACTAGCGCTACCTACGAGCAGTACTTC. Translation: CAAHGTSATYEQYF.

The chain couples TRBV2 to TRBJ1-2; D gene ambiguous. Deletions cut 6 bases from V and 3 bases from J, with 11 bases between. CDR3 size: 13 residues. The germline V gene has CDR1 SNHLY and CDR2 FYNNEI. The chain's CDR3 is CASSSERDYGYTF. As DNA, the CDR3 is TGTGCCAGCAGCTCCGAGAGGGACTATGGCTACACCTTC.

This chain uses TRBV19 with TRBJ1-1; D might be TRBD1 (6 bases). Trimming removed 6 bases from V and 4 bases from J, with 15 bases in between. The CDR3 loop spans 14 amino acids. Looked up from germline, CDR1 is LNHDA and CDR2 is SQIVND (reference sequence). CDR3 residues: CASRDQGFSTEAFF. The CDR3 DNA sequence: TGTGCCAGTAGAGATCAGGGGTTCAGCACTGAAGCTTTCTTT.

The chain has TRBV7-3 and TRBJ1-6; D might be TRBD1 (5 bases). This CDR3 is 18 amino acids long. V was trimmed by 0 bases and J by 7 bases, leaving 19 bases between them. Germline V lookup: CDR1 SGHTA, CDR2 FQGTGA. The CDR3 reads CASSLTGRRQGENSPLHF. For the CDR3, the DNA is TGTGCCAGCAGCTTAACAGGTCGTCGGCAGGGTGAAAATTCACCCCTCCACTTT.

This chain uses TRBV29-1 with TRBJ2-7; a weak D match, TRBD1 (5 bases). Trimming left V 6 bases short and J 6 bases short, with 12 bases between. The CDR3 totals 11 residues. Germline assignment: CDR1 SQVTM and CDR2 ANQGSEA. CDR3 in amino acids: CSVEDGAEQYF. The DNA of the CDR3 is TGCAGCGTCGAGGATGGGGCCGAGCAGTACTTC.

The chain carries TRBV6-5 and TRBJ2-1, with a tentative D call TRBD2 (5 bases). This CDR3 has 14 residues. Trimming stripped 3 bases from V and 4 bases from J, with 10 bases between. Per germline, CDR1 MNHEY and CDR2 SVGAGI. CDR3 sequence (DNA): TGTGCCAGCAGTTATTCGGGGAATTACAATGAGCAGTTCTTC. This codes for CASSYSGNYNEQFF.

The rearrangement uses TRBV5-1 and TRBJ1-1; TRBD1 agrees at 7 bases. The CDR3 covers 13 residues. V lost 8 bases and J lost 1; bases outside the gene matches: 5. Germline assignment: CDR1 SGHRS and CDR2 YFSETQ. The CDR3 bases are TGCGCCAGTTCGGGACAGAGGAACACTGAAGCTTTCTTT. Translated, it gives CASSGQRNTEAFF.

The table lists this clone with a count of one. The chain has TRBV4-1 and TRBJ2-2; a possible D gene is TRBD2 (5 bases). The germline V gene has CDR1 MGHRA and CDR2 YSYEKL. V was trimmed by 4 bases and J by 7 bases, leaving 10 bases between them. The CDR3 totals 13 residues. CDR3 DNA: TGCGCCAGCAGCCGCGGAGCGGACGGGGAGCTGTTTTTT. Translating it yields CASSRGADGELFF.

V gene TRBV4-1 combines with J gene TRBJ1-5, with TRBD1 matching 7 bases. Germline values: CDR1 MGHRA, CDR2 YSYEKL. The CDR3 totals 16 residues. Germline trimming cut 3 bases from V and 0 bases from J; bases unmatched to any gene: 5. The CDR3: CASSQQGEPSNQPQHF. The DNA for the CDR3 is TGCGCCAGCAGCCAGCAGGGGGAACCTAGCAATCAGCCCCAGCATTTT.

CDR3 amino acids: CASSLRTGGLSTNEKLFF. The CDR3 nucleotides are TGTGCCAGCAGTCTCCGGACAGGCGGCCTTTCAACTAATGAAAAACTGTTTTTT. The chain has TRBV6-6 and TRBJ1-4; 7 bases align to TRBD1. Germline V gene data show CDR1 as MNHNY and CDR2 as SVGAGI (reference sequence). This CDR3 spans 18 amino acids. J was trimmed by 0 bases and V by 5 bases; bases with no gene match: 12.

The V and J genes are TRBV6-1 and TRBJ1-5, with D perhaps TRBD1 (5 bases). CDR3 length: 17 residues. The V gene's germline CDR1 is MNHNS and CDR2 SASEGT. V lost 3 bases and J 0 bases, leaving 15 bases between the germline ends. CDR3 amino acids: CASSESRGVYSNQPQHF. CDR3 in DNA: TGTGCCAGCAGTGAGTCAAGGGGCGTCTATAGCAATCAGCCCCAGCATTTT.

This sequence joins TRBV18 and TRBJ2-7; 7 bases line up with TRBD1. The CDR3 spans 13 residues. Looked up from germline, CDR1 is KGHSH and CDR2 is LQKENI. After removal of 8 bases from V and 5 bases from J, the junction contained 9 bases not matched to a gene. The CDR3 sequence is CASQMTGSHEQYF. CDR3 bases: TGTGCCAGCCAAATGACAGGGAGCCACGAGCAGTACTTC.

V usage is TRBV24-1 and J usage is TRBJ1-5; 7 nucleotides agree with TRBD1. The V gene end was trimmed by 7 bases and the J gene end by 7 bases; junction bases not matched to a gene: 6. The germline V gene has CDR1 KGHDR and CDR2 SFDVKD. CDR3 length equals 13 residues. CDR3 nucleotide sequence: TGTGCCACCAGAGGGGGCGGGGACCAGCCCCAGCATTTT. Translation gives CATRGGGDQPQHF.

The rearrangement links TRBV27 to TRBJ2-2; a possible D gene is TRBD1 (6 bases). The germline V gene encodes CDR1 MNHEY and CDR2 SMNVEV (reference sequence). The CDR3 spans 14 residues. Trimming took off 8 bases at V and 2 bases at J, with 12 bases between the two ends. DNA of the CDR3: TGTGCCAGCTCATACAGGGAAAACACCGGGGAGCTGTTTTTT. It encodes CASSYRENTGELFF.

The genes are TRBV4-1 and TRBJ2-1, with 7 bases identical to TRBD1. The CDR3 sequence is 15 residues long. Germline-derived CDR1 and CDR2 are MGHRA and YSYEKL. The V gene end was trimmed by 4 bases and the J gene end by 2 bases; junction bases not matched to a gene: 5. The CDR3 nucleotides are TGCGCCAGCAGCCCCCGGGACAGTACCTACAATGAGCAGTTCTTC. Translation gives CASSPRDSTYNEQFF.

This chain joins TRBV27 and TRBJ2-7, with 9 bases matching TRBD1. CDR1 and CDR2 from the germline V gene are MNHEY and SMNVEV (reference sequence). With V trimmed by 6 bases and J by 3 bases, 9 bases remained unmatched. This CDR3 region has 15 residues. The CDR3 DNA is TGTGCCAGCAGGGGGACAGGGAGGCCAATCTACGAGCAGTACTTC. The encoded protein is CASRGTGRPIYEQYF.

J is TRBJ2-1 and V is TRBV9; TRBD1 matches 9 bases. J gave up 7 bases and V 0 bases, and 8 bases lay outside the gene matches. Germline V gene data show CDR1 as SGDLS and CDR2 as YYNGEE. The CDR3 extends over 16 amino acids. The chain's CDR3 is CASSVVGQGLGNEQFF. For the CDR3, the DNA is TGTGCCAGCAGCGTAGTGGGACAGGGATTGGGAAATGAGCAGTTCTTC. The complete variable domain, with remaining parts taken from reference TRBV9 and TRBJ2-1, reads DSGVTQTPKHLITATGQRVTLRCSPRSGDLSVYWYQQSLDQGLQFLIQYYNGEERAKGNILERFSAQQFPDLHSELNLSSLELGDSALYFCASSVVGQGLGNEQFFGPGTRLTVL.

This chain links TRBV4-1 with TRBJ2-5, with D possibly matching TRBD2 (5 bases). CDR1 and CDR2 (germline): MGHRA, YSYEKL. CDR3 length: 15 amino acids. V lost 4 bases and J lost 5, with 17 bases in between. The CDR3 DNA is TGCGCCAGCAGCCTCAGCCGGGGATTTTGGGAGACCCAGTACTTC. Translation: CASSLSRGFWETQYF.

The chain combines TRBV28 with TRBJ1-3; 7 nucleotides agree with TRBD1. The V and J ends lost 8 bases and 2 bases, in that order; junction bases with no gene match: 9. The germline CDR1 and CDR2 sequences are MDHEN and SYDVKM. The CDR3 contains 15 residues. For the CDR3, the DNA is TGTGCCAGCGCACTTGAGGGGGCGGCTGGAAACACCATATATTTT. Translation: CASALEGAAGNTIYF.

The rearrangement joins TRBV20-1 to TRBJ2-7, with TRBD1 as a possible D gene (5 bases). The CDR3 runs to 11 residues. Trimming stripped 3 bases from V and 6 bases from J, with 9 bases between. The germline CDR1 and CDR2 sequences are DFQATT and SNEGSKA (reference sequence). In nucleotides, the CDR3 is TGCAGTGCTAGCTCAGGGCGCGAGCAGTACTTC. Amino acid sequence: CSASSGREQYF.

The chain uses TRBV12-3 or TRBV12-4 and TRBJ1-2; a weak D match, TRBD1 (6 bases). Trimming stripped 2 bases from V and 9 bases from J, with 13 bases between. The CDR3 contains 13 residues. In nucleotides, the CDR3 is TGTGCCAGCAGTTTACAGGCAGGGGATAGCTACACCTTC. Translation: CASSLQAGDSYTF.

The chain combines TRBV2 with TRBJ1-1; 7 bases fit TRBD1. Looked up from germline, CDR1 is SNHLY and CDR2 is FYNNEI. The J segment lost 3 bases and the V segment lost 6 bases, leaving 7 bases of the junction unmatched. The CDR3 spans 14 residues. CDR3 DNA sequence: TGTGCCAGCAGGGCAAGACAGGGTTACACTGAAGCTTTCTTT. This gives the protein CASRARQGYTEAFF.

The rearrangement links TRBV28 to TRBJ2-2; D not resolved. The ends were cut back, 3 bases at V and 6 bases at J, with 14 bases in the middle. This CDR3 is 15 amino acids long. Germline V gene sequence: CDR1 MDHEN, CDR2 SYDVKM. The CDR3 loop is CASSFSSGLAGELFF. The CDR3 nucleotides are TGTGCCAGCAGTTTCTCCTCCGGGTTGGCCGGGGAGCTGTTTTTT.